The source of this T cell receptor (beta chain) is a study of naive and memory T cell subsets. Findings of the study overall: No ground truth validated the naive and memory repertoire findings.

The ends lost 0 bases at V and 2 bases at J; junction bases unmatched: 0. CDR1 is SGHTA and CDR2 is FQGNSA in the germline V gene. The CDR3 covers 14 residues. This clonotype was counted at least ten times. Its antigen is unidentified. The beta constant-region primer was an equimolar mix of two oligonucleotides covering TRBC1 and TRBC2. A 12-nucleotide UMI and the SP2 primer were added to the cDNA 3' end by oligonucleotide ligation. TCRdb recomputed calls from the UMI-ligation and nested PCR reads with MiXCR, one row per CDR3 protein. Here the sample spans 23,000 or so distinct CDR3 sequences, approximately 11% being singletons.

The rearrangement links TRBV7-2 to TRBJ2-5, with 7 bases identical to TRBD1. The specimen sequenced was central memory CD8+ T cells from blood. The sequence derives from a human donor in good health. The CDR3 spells CASSLADRQETQYF. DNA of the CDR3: TGTGCCAGCAGCTTAGCGGACAGGCAAGAGACCCAGTACTTC. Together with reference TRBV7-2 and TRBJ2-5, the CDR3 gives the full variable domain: GAGVSQSPSNKVTEKGKDVELRCDPISGHTALYWYRQSLGQGLEFLIYFQGNSAPDKSGLPSDRFSAERTGGSVSTLTIQRTQQEDSAVYLCASSLADRQETQYFGPGTRLLVL.